This TCR beta chain was recovered during a study of blood T cell repertoires in COVID-19. About the study: The study drew acute and convalescent COVID-19 samples from the United States, Italy and Spain.

Participants had their cohort set by participant-reported clinical history. The assay was immunoSEQ multiplex PCR, and TCRdb's table has in-frame clones only and misses some. The sample has about 330,000 clones; over 75% are singletons. CDR3 length equals 17 residues. Germline CDR1 and CDR2: SGHKS and YYEKEE (reference sequence). Trimming took off 4 bases at V and 0 bases at J, with 16 bases between the two ends. This chain uses TRBV5-5 with TRBJ1-4; a possible D gene is TRBD1 (6 bases). The receptor comes from a woman between 18 and 30 years old who had recovered from COVID-19. The sample was PBMCs or T cells enriched from blood (not recorded which). CDR3 region: CASSERSRGATNEKLFF. CDR3 nucleotides: TGTGCCAGCAGCGAAAGGAGCAGGGGTGCAACTAATGAAAAACTGTTTTTT.